Listed here are 7 T cell receptor beta chains from one sample, sequenced in a study of cytomegalovirus exposure and HLA in healthy donors. PCR was performed using 60 Vbeta and 13 Jbeta primers. TCRdb keeps only in-frame clones here, not all; method: immunoSEQ multiplex PCR. The sample includes around 67,000 clones, less than 70% of them seen just once. The sequenced sample was PBMCs. These receptors were collected from a woman between 45 and 65 years old in good health and CMV-seronegative.

This clone has more than one count but fewer than ten. The chain links TRBV28 to TRBJ1-2, with 9 bases fitting TRBD1. The V segment lost 4 bases and the J segment 0 bases; nucleotides outside the gene matches: 15. Germline loops: CDR1 MDHEN, CDR2 SYDVKM. The CDR3 totals 19 residues. The CDR3 loop is CASSSSSDRGGFPNYGYTF. CDR3 bases: TGTGCCAGCAGTTCCTCTTCGGACAGGGGAGGTTTCCCTAACTATGGCTACACCTTC.

The J gene is TRBJ2-1, the V gene TRBV9; TRBD2 matches 8 bases. V lost 4 bases, J lost 10 bases, and 28 bases stayed unmatched. The germline V gene encodes CDR1 SGDLS and CDR2 YYNGEE. The length of the CDR3 is 20 residues. CDR3 sequence reads: CASSPEGSGVTMRFLEEQFF. The CDR3 DNA is TGTGCCAGCAGCCCAGAGGGTAGCGGGGTTACAATGAGGTTCCTCGAAGAGCAGTTCTTC.

This clone appeared a single time. The chain couples TRBV28 to TRBJ2-7; D remains unclear. V gave up 5 bases and J gave up 3 bases, with 8 bases separating them. Germline loops: CDR1 MDHEN, CDR2 SYDVKM. The CDR3 length is 12 residues. Here the CDR3 DNA reads TGTGCCAGCAGTGCCACCGGCTACGAGCAGTACTTC. This gives the protein CASSATGYEQYF.

This rearrangement joins TRBV11-2 to TRBJ1-1, with 7 positions matching TRBD1. The germline CDR1 and CDR2 sequences are SGHAT and FQNNGV. V lost 5 bases, J lost 4 bases, and 10 bases stayed unmatched. This CDR3 is 15 amino acids long. The CDR3 is CASSRDSLGGTEAFF. The CDR3 DNA reads as TGTGCCAGCAGCCGGGACAGTCTAGGCGGCACTGAAGCTTTCTTT.

This clone was detected only a few times. This chain joins TRBV6-6 and TRBJ2-7, with 10 bases identical to TRBD2. This CDR3 contains 15 residues. Germline CDR1 MNHNY, CDR2 SVGAGI (reference sequence). V lost 6 bases to trimming and J lost 6 bases; unmatched junction nucleotides: 11. The CDR3 sequence is CASSDPGLATGEQYF. The CDR3 nucleotides are TGTGCCAGCAGCGACCCGGGACTAGCGACGGGCGAGCAGTACTTC.

This clone was counted between two and nine times. The V and J genes are TRBV4-3 and TRBJ2-1; a weak D match, TRBD1 (5 bases). The CDR3 runs to 14 residues. V was pared by 0 bases and J by 5 bases, with 8 bases between. Per the germline V gene, CDR1 is LGHNA and CDR2 is YSLEER. The CDR3 coding sequence is TGCGCCAGCAGCCAAGATCCCAGGGACAATGAGCAGTTCTTC. This sequence encodes CASSQDPRDNEQFF.

In its sample, this clone was seen a few times. The V call is TRBV18, the J call TRBJ1-5; 9 bases are shared with TRBD1. The V and J ends lost 0 bases and 0 bases, in that order; junction bases with no gene match: 12. Germline V gene sequence: CDR1 KGHSH, CDR2 LQKENI. The length of the CDR3 is 20 residues. The CDR3 spells CASSPPQGQGGVISNQPQHF. The CDR3 coding sequence is TGTGCCAGCTCACCACCGCAGGGACAGGGTGGGGTAATTAGCAATCAGCCCCAGCATTTT.